The TCR beta chain under discussion was sequenced for a study of blood T cells in healthy people across ages. Study outcomes and limitations: Possibly confounding the expanded clonotype changes was the fact that donor CMV status was unknown. More naive CD4+ cells and higher diversity were found in long-lived than in aged donors. With age, beta diversity per million T cells declined roughly linearly, significantly by roughly 40.

This clonotype was observed a few times. Its antigen is undetermined. The use of a sample-barcoded 5' primer and a J-beta primer mix characterized a second PCR of roughly 7 to 12 cycles. A 12-random-nucleotide template-switch adaptor tagged each cDNA molecule. In TCRdb, the 5' RACE reads were re-called with MiXCR into one record per CDR3 protein. The sample holds about 1.1 million distinct CDR3 sequences; roughly two fifths are singletons and the top ten take about an eighth. Trimming cost V 4 bases and J 7 bases, with 23 bases left between them. The CDR3 sequence is 16 residues long. CDR1 DFQATT and CDR2 SNEGSKA come from the germline V gene (reference sequence).

The source is a young man in good health. Source material: blood. The J gene is TRBJ2-1, the V gene TRBV20-1, with D perhaps matching TRBD2 (7 bases). CDR3: CSATTRDRGAGNEQFF. CDR3 bases: TGCAGTGCTACCACCCGGGACCGGGGGGCGGGTAATGAGCAGTTCTTC.